A selection of T cell receptor beta chains follows, all from one sample in a study of CD8 T cells in Susac syndrome. TCRdb re-called the immunoSEQ multiplex PCR reads through MiXCR, storing one row per CDR3 protein. This sample has some 180,000 distinct CDR3 sequences, with 93% found just once. The specimen sequenced was CD4+ T cells from PBMCs. The receptors derive from a human donor in good health. Each CDR3 is given with its conserved first and last residue. Each record gives: V gene, J gene, CDR3 protein.

v_call: TRBV20-1; j_call: TRBJ2-5; cdr3_aa: CSVRLAGGIRETQYF
v_call: TRBV6-2/TRBV6-3; j_call: TRBJ2-7; cdr3_aa: CASRRAGTAYEQYF
v_call: TRBV19; j_call: TRBJ2-2; cdr3_aa: CASSIGLTGVRTGELFF
v_call: TRBV7-9; j_call: TRBJ2-2; cdr3_aa: CASSPATGELFF
v_call: TRBV28; j_call: TRBJ1-1; cdr3_aa: CASLGLLGNTEAFF
v_call: TRBV7-9; j_call: TRBJ1-6; cdr3_aa: CASSSARQGRNSPLHF
v_call: TRBV19; j_call: TRBJ2-2; cdr3_aa: CASSIVVGNTGELFF
v_call: TRBV3-1; j_call: TRBJ2-6; cdr3_aa: CASTPPGANVLTF
v_call: TRBV28; j_call: TRBJ1-6; cdr3_aa: CASRGTENSPLHF
v_call: TRBV3-1; j_call: TRBJ1-6; cdr3_aa: CASSLEQEAYNSPLHF
v_call: TRBV6-2/TRBV6-3; j_call: TRBJ2-6; cdr3_aa: CASRSRLGNSGANVLTF
v_call: TRBV29-1; j_call: TRBJ1-1; cdr3_aa: CSVEEGTGVNTEAFF
v_call: TRBV6-2/TRBV6-3; j_call: TRBJ2-2; cdr3_aa: CASSHRQASNTGELFF
v_call: TRBV7-2; j_call: TRBJ1-2; cdr3_aa: CASSPAFLEYRYTF
v_call: TRBV5-1; j_call: TRBJ2-7; cdr3_aa: CASSLGGAGPSYF
v_call: TRBV18; j_call: TRBJ2-2; cdr3_aa: CASSLQGSGELFF
v_call: TRBV20-1; j_call: TRBJ1-2; cdr3_aa: CSARVAPGLRGYTF
v_call: TRBV5-4; j_call: TRBJ2-3; cdr3_aa: CASSLVAGGGTDTQYF
v_call: TRBV6-5; j_call: TRBJ1-2; cdr3_aa: CASSYGGDYGYTF
v_call: TRBV30; j_call: TRBJ1-2; cdr3_aa: CAWAFSNYGYTF
v_call: TRBV7-8; j_call: TRBJ2-5; cdr3_aa: CASSPGGLAGGPPYF
v_call: TRBV9; j_call: TRBJ2-7; cdr3_aa: CASSVVAAGVQYF
v_call: TRBV5-1; j_call: TRBJ1-6; cdr3_aa: CASSPLGADSPLHF
v_call: TRBV20-1; j_call: TRBJ1-5; cdr3_aa: CSAQTGDNQPQHF
v_call: TRBV7-2; j_call: TRBJ2-3; cdr3_aa: CASNRLGSTDTQYF